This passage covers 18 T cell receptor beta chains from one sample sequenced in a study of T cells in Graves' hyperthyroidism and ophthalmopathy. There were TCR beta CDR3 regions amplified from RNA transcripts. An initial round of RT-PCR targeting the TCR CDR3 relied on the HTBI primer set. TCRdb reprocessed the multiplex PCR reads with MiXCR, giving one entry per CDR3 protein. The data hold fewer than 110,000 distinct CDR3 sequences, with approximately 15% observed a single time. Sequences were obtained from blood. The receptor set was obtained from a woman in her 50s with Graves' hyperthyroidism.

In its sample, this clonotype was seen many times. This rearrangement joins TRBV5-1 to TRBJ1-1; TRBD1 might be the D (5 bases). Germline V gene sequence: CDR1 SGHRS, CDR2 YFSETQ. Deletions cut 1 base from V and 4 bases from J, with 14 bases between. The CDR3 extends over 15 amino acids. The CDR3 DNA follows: TGCGCCAGCAGCTTGTCGGGGCTGGCAGGCACTGAAGCTTTCTTT. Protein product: CASSLSGLAGTEAFF.

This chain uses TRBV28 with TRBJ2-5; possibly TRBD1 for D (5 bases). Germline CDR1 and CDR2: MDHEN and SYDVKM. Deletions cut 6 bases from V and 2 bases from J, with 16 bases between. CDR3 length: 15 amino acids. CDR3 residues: CASSPIDSNQETQYF. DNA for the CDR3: TGTGCCAGCAGCCCAATCGACAGTAATCAAGAGACCCAGTACTTC.

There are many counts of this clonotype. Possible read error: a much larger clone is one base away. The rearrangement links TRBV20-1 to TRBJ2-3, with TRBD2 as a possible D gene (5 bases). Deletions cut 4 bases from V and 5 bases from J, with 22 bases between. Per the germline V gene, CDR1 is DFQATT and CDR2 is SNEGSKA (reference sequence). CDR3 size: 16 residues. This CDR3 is CSANLLSESSVDTQYF. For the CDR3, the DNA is TGCAGTGCTAATCTACTTAGCGAGAGTTCAGTAGATACGCAGTATTTT.

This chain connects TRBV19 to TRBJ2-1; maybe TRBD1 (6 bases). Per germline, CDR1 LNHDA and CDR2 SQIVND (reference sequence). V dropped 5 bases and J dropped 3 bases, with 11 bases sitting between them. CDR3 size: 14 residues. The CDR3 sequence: CASSLTGVYNEQFF. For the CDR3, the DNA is TGTGCCAGTAGTCTGACAGGAGTCTACAATGAGCAGTTCTTC.

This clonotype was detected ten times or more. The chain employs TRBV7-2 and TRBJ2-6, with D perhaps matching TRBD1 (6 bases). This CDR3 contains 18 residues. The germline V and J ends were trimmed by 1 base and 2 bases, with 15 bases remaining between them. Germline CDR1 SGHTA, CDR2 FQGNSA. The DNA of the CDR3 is TGTGCCAGCAGCTTAGTACGGCAGGGGACGGCTGGGGCCAACGTCCTGACTTTC. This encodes CASSLVRQGTAGANVLTF.

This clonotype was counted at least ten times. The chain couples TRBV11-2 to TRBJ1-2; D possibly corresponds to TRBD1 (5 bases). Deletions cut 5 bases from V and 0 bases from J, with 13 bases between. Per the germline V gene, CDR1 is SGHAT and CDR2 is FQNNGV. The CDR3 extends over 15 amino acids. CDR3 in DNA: TGTGCCAGCAGCCCCGTGACAGCAGCTAACTATGGCTACACCTTC. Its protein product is CASSPVTAANYGYTF.

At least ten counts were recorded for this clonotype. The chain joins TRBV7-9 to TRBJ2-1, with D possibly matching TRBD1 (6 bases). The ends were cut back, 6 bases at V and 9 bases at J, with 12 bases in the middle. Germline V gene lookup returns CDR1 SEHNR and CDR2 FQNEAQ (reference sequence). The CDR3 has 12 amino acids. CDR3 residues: CASSPLRGEQFF. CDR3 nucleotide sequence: TGTGCCAGCAGTCCCCTCAGGGGTGAGCAGTTCTTC.

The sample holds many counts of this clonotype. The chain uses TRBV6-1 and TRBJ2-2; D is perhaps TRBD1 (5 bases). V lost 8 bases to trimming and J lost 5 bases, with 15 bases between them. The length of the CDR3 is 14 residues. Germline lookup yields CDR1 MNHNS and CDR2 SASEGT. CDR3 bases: TGTGCCAGCCGATCAGGCCAGGGTACCGGGGAGCTGTTTTTT. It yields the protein CASRSGQGTGELFF.

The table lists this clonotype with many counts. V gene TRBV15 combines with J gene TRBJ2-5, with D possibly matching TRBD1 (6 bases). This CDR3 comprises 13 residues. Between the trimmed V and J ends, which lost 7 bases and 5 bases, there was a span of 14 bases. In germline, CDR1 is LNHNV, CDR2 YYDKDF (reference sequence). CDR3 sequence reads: CATTFGGAETQYF. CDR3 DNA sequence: TGTGCCACCACTTTTGGGGGCGCGGAGACCCAGTACTTC.

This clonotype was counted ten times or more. CDR3 sequence: CASSLAWGYEQYV. The CDR3, as DNA: TGTGCCAGCAGCTTAGCGTGGGGCTACGAGCAGTACGTC. The chain couples TRBV11-2 to TRBJ2-7; D not certain. Trimming shortened V by 1 base and J by 3 bases, and 7 bases separated the two germline ends. CDR1 is SGHAT and CDR2 is FQNNGV in the germline V gene. This CDR3 spans 13 amino acids.

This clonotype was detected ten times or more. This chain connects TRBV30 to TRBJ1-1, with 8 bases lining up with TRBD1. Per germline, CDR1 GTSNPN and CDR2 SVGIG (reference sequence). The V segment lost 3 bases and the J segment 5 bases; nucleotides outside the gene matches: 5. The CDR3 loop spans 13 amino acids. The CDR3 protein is CAWRNRGGTEAFF. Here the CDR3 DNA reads TGTGCCTGGAGAAACAGGGGGGGGACTGAAGCTTTCTTT.

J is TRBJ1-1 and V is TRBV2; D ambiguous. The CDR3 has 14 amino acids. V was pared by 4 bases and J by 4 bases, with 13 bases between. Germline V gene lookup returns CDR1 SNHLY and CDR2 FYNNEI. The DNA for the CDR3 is TGTGCCAGCAGTGCGTTTAGGACGAGCACTGAAGCTTTCTTT. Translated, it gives CASSAFRTSTEAFF.

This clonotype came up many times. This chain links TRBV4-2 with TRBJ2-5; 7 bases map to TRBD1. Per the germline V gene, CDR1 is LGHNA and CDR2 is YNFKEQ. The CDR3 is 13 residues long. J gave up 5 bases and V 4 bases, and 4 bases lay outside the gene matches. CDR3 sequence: CASSPQGTETQYF. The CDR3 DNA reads TGTGCCAGCAGCCCACAGGGGACGGAGACCCAGTACTTC.

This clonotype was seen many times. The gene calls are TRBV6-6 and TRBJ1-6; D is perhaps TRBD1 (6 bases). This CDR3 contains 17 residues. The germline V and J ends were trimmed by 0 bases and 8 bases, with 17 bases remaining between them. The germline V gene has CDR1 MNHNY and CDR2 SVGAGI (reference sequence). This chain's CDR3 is CASSYSMWGAGDSPLHF. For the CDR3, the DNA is TGTGCCAGCAGTTACTCGATGTGGGGGGCCGGTGATTCACCCCTCCACTTT.

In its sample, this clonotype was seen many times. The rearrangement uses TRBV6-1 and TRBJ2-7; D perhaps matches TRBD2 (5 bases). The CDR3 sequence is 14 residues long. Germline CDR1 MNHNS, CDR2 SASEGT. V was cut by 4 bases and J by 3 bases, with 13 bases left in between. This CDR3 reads CASSVRGGGYEQYV. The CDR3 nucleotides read TGTGCCAGCAGTGTACGGGGTGGCGGCTACGAGCAGTACGTC.

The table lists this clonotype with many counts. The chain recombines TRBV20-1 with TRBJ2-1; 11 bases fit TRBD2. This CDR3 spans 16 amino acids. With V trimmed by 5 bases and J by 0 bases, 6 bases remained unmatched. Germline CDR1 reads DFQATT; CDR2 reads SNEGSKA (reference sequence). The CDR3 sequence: CSALGLAGSSYNEQFF. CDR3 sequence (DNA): TGCAGTGCTTTAGGACTAGCGGGTAGCTCCTACAATGAGCAGTTCTTC.

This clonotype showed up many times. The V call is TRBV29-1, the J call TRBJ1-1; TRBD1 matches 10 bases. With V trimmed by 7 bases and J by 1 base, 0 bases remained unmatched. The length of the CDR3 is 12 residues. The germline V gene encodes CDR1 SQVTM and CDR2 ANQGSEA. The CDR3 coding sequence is TGCAGCGGACAGGGGGCGAACACTGAAGCTTTCTTT. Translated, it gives CSGQGANTEAFF.

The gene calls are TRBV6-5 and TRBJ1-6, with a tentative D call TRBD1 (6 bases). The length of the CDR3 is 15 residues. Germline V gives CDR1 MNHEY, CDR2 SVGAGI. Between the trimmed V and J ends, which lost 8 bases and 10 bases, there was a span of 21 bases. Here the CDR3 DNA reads TGTGCCAGCTACGGACAGACCCCCGGGAAGTCACCCCTCCACTTT. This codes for CASYGQTPGKSPLHF.